This TCR beta chain was captured by sequencing in a study of human T cells and chemical hapten exposure. Across the study: Across the whole study, which lasted about 5.5 months, patients were given diphenylcyclopropenone on the scalp once a week. Minor pooled library volume differences mainly drove per-sample TCR yield variation.

CDR3 size: 17 residues. V lost 8 bases, J lost 7 bases, and 17 bases stayed unmatched. Germline V gives CDR1 SGHTA, CDR2 FQGNSA. Sample time point: pre-sensitization, week 0. Noted treatment: therapeutic diphenylcyclopropenone sensitization with weekly scalp DPC. Blood sampling preceded each patch test application. The table lists this clonotype with many counts. In the original workflow: From around 25,000 to 690,000 TCRs were found per sample, with a median of around 100,000. TCRdb reprocessed the RACE reads via MiXCR and lists one record per CDR3 protein. The V and J calls and clone size are TCRdb's, not the authors'. The table includes 90,000 or so distinct CDR3 sequences, 6.5% to 10% detected once.

This receptor was obtained from a man aged 40-50 years with alopecia areata. Some clones in this sample may be carry-over from other donors' samples. The starting material was whole blood, obtained in connection with sensitization to the hapten diphenylcyclopropenone (DPC). The chain employs TRBV7-2 and TRBJ1-3; 10 bases match TRBD1. The CDR3 region is CASGGRTGGTLRNTIYF. In nucleotides, the CDR3 is TGTGCCAGCGGCGGGAGGACAGGGGGAACTTTACGGAACACCATATATTTT.